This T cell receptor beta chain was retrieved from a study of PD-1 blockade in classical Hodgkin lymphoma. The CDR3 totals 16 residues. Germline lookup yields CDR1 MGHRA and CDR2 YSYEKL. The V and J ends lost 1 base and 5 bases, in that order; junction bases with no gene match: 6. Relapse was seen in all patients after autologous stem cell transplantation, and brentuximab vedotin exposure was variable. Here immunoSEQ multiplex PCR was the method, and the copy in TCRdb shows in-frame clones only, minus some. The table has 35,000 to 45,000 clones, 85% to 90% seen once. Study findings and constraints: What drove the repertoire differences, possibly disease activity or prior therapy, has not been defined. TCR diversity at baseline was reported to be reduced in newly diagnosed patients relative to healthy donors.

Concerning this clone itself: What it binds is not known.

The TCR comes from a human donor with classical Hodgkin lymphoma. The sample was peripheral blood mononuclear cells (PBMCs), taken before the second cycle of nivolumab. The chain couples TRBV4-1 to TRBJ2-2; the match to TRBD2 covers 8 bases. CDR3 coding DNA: TGCGCCAGCAGCCAAGTCCCGGCGGGAGGTACCGGGGAGCTGTTTTTT. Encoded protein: CASSQVPAGGTGELFF.